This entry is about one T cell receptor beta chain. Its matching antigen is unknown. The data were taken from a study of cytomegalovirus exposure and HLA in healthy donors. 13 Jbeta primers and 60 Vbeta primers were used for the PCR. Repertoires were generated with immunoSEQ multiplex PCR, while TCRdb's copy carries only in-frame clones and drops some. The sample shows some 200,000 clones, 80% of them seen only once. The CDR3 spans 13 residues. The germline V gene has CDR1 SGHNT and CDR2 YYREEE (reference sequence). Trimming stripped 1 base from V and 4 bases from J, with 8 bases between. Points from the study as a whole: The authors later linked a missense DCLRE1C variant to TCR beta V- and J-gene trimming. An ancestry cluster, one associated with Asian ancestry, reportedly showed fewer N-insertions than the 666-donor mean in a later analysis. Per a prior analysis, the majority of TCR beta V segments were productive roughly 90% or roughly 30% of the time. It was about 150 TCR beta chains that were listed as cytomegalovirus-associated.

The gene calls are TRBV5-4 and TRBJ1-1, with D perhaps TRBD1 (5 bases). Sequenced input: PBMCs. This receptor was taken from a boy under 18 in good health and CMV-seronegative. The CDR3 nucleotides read TGTGCCAGCAGCTTGAGTAGGGGCACTGAAGCTTTCTTT. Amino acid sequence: CASSLSRGTEAFF.